The 32 T cell receptor beta chains below were found in one sample sequenced in a study of early T cells in non-severe SARS-CoV-2 infection. TCRdb called the 5' RACE reads again in MiXCR, with one record for every CDR3 protein. In the table there are some 88,000 distinct CDR3 sequences, roughly 17% of which are singletons. This specimen was whole blood, taken at baseline. The receptors were gathered from an adult who was a healthcare worker with PCR-confirmed SARS-CoV-2 infection or an uninfected control (not recorded which).

V is TRBV9 and J is TRBJ2-1, with 7 bases that match TRBD1. This CDR3 spans 18 amino acids. Unmatched junction bases numbered 9, after V lost 0 bases and J lost 0 bases. The germline V gene encodes CDR1 SGDLS and CDR2 YYNGEE. CDR3 protein: CASSVGHRDSRSYNEQFF. The CDR3 DNA follows: TGTGCCAGCAGCGTAGGCCACCGGGACAGCCGCTCCTACAATGAGCAGTTCTTC.

This clonotype was observed a few times. This rearrangement joins TRBV13 to TRBJ2-1; D is possibly TRBD1 or TRBD2 (5 bases each). CDR1 and CDR2 (germline): PRHDT, FYEKMQ (reference sequence). The CDR3 sequence is 14 residues long. V gave up 6 bases and J gave up 6 bases, with 15 bases separating them. The CDR3: CASRDGTVSNEQFF. CDR3 DNA: TGTGCCAGCAGAGACGGGACGGTGAGCAATGAGCAGTTCTTC.

V and J are TRBV7-9 and TRBJ2-5; D is uncertain. Germline CDR1 and CDR2: SEHNR and FQNEAQ (reference sequence). CDR3 length: 12 residues. Trimming removed 2 bases from V and 5 bases from J, with 6 bases in between. The CDR3 is CASSLIGETQYF. CDR3 in DNA: TGTGCCAGCAGCTTAATTGGCGAGACCCAGTACTTC.

This sequence joins TRBV23-1 and TRBJ1-1, with D possibly TRBD1 on 5 matching bases. TRBV23-1 is noted as an ORF with a role that remains uncertain. The CDR3 is made up of 13 amino acids. Trimming left V 4 bases short and J 10 bases short, with 16 bases between. The CDR3 nucleotides are TGCGCCAGCAGTCCAAAGAACCGGGGCACAGCTTTCTTT. Amino acids: CASSPKNRGTAFF.

This clonotype was counted only a few times. The gene calls are TRBV6-5 and TRBJ2-1, with D maybe TRBD2 (6 bases). V dropped 0 bases and J dropped 4 bases, with 13 bases sitting between them. Germline assignment: CDR1 MNHEY and CDR2 SVGAGI. The CDR3 is 16 amino acids. The CDR3 DNA is TGTGCCAGCAGTTACTCCTCCAGACTAGTTTACAATGAGCAGTTCTTC. Its translation: CASSYSSRLVYNEQFF.

The chain links TRBV20-1 to TRBJ1-6; the match to TRBD1 covers 9 bases. The junction had 9 bases not matched to a gene; V was cut back by 7 bases and J by 8 bases. CDR1 DFQATT and CDR2 SNEGSKA come from the germline V gene (reference sequence). CDR3 length: 14 amino acids. The CDR3 protein is CSVNSGQGHSPLHF. CDR3 in DNA: TGCAGTGTAAATTCGGGACAGGGACATTCACCCCTCCACTTT.

This rearrangement joins TRBV5-1 to TRBJ1-1, with a tentative D call TRBD1 (6 bases). Trimming removed 5 bases at V and 3 bases at J, with 14 bases between. Per germline, CDR1 SGHRS and CDR2 YFSETQ. This CDR3 region has 14 residues. The CDR3 protein is CASSPGAVDTEAFF. The CDR3 region has the DNA TGCGCCAGCAGTCCAGGGGCTGTTGACACTGAAGCTTTCTTT. The full variable domain, with the rest looked up from reference TRBV5-1 and TRBJ1-1, is KAGVTQTPRYLIKTRGQQVTLSCSPISGHRSVSWYQQTPGQGLQFLFEYFSETQRNKGNFPGRFSGRQFSNSRSEMNVSTLELGDSALYLCASSPGAVDTEAFFGQGTRLTVV.

The gene calls are TRBV11-1 and TRBJ2-1; the D is unclear. V was pared by 4 bases and J by 7 bases, with 14 bases between. Germline lookup yields CDR1 SGHAT and CDR2 FQDESV (reference sequence). The CDR3 is made up of 14 amino acids. The CDR3 loop reads CASSSDVIENEQFF. Here the CDR3 DNA reads TGTGCCAGCAGCTCCGACGTCATCGAGAATGAGCAGTTCTTC.

This clonotype was recorded only once. The V gene is TRBV7-2, the J gene TRBJ2-7; 7 nucleotides agree with TRBD2. J was trimmed by 3 bases and V by 1 base; bases with no gene match: 3. Germline assignment: CDR1 SGHTA and CDR2 FQGNSA. The CDR3 totals 14 residues. CDR3 sequence: CASSLGQRGYEQYF. The CDR3 coding sequence is TGTGCCAGCAGCTTAGGGCAGCGGGGCTACGAGCAGTACTTC.

V is TRBV5-6 and J is TRBJ2-2, with a tentative D call TRBD2 (5 bases). Looked up from germline, CDR1 is SGHDT and CDR2 is YYEEEE. CDR3 length: 15 amino acids. The ends were cut back, 3 bases at V and 0 bases at J, with 9 bases in the middle. The CDR3 loop is CASSWPDSNTGELFF. In nucleotides, the CDR3 is TGTGCCAGCAGCTGGCCGGACTCGAACACCGGGGAGCTGTTTTTT.

As regards this clonotype: At one end the junction does not follow the germline gene, possibly because of a read error. V and J are TRBV7-9 and TRBJ1-6; 9 nucleotides agree with TRBD1. CDR1 and CDR2 from the germline V gene are SEHNR and FQNEAQ (reference sequence). This CDR3 spans 14 amino acids. Here the CDR3 reads CASSPDRGDSPLHF. The DNA of the CDR3 is TGTGCCAGCAGCCCGGACAGGGGAGATTCACCCCTCCATTTT.

This clonotype was observed a few times. The chain couples TRBV21-1 to TRBJ1-5. TRBV21-1 is noted as a pseudogene. The CDR3 runs 15 residues. The CDR3 sequence: CASTLGGISNQPQHF. The CDR3 DNA reads as TGTGCCAGCACCCTAGGAGGGATTAGCAATCAGCCCCAGCATTTT.

The V gene is TRBV20-1, the J gene TRBJ1-5; possible D gene TRBD1, 5 bases. The CDR3 sequence is 14 residues long. Per the germline V gene, CDR1 is DFQATT and CDR2 is SNEGSKA (reference sequence). V gave up 4 bases and J gave up 7 bases, with 17 bases separating them. The DNA of the CDR3 is TGCAGTGCTACCCCTTACGGGGCGCGGCAGCCCCAGCATTTT. Translating it yields CSATPYGARQPQHF.

This clonotype has a single count. The chain combines TRBV2 with TRBJ2-1; D unclear. V shed 4 bases and J shed 5 bases, with 15 bases lying between them. The CDR3 spans 15 residues. Germline V gene sequence: CDR1 SNHLY, CDR2 FYNNEI. The CDR3 loop reads CASSGGTSLHNEQFF. The CDR3 region has the DNA TGTGCCAGCAGTGGCGGTACTTCGCTACACAATGAGCAGTTCTTC.

V gene TRBV12-3 or TRBV12-4 combines with J gene TRBJ2-2; D is possibly TRBD2 (6 bases). The length of the CDR3 is 15 residues. V was cut by 5 bases and J by 4 bases, with 14 bases left in between. The CDR3 nucleotides are TGTGCCAGCAGTGGGGGGACTGGTATCACCGGGGAGCTGTTTTTT. Protein product: CASSGGTGITGELFF.

This clonotype was observed at least ten times. This chain links TRBV2 with TRBJ2-7; 8 nucleotides agree with TRBD1. The ends lost 5 bases at V and 1 base at J; junction bases unmatched: 7. The CDR3 has 15 amino acids. The V gene's germline CDR1 is SNHLY and CDR2 FYNNEI. The CDR3 protein is CASSFWGQDSYEQYF. As DNA, the CDR3 is TGTGCCAGCAGTTTTTGGGGACAGGATTCCTACGAGCAGTACTTC.

Only a few counts were recorded for this clonotype. The chain carries TRBV7-6 and TRBJ2-1, with D tentatively TRBD2 (6 bases). Trimming took off 1 base at V and 0 bases at J, with 13 bases between the two ends. From germline, CDR1 is SGHVS and CDR2 FNYEAQ. CDR3 length: 17 residues. The DNA of the CDR3 is TGTGCCAGCAGCTTAGTGCGGGGATCTGCCTCCTACAATGAGCAGTTCTTC. Protein product: CASSLVRGSASYNEQFF.

The sample holds many counts of this clonotype. The V gene is TRBV7-3, the J gene TRBJ2-3; 12 nucleotides match TRBD2. The germline CDR1 and CDR2 sequences are SGHTA and FQGTGA. V gave up 3 bases and J gave up 4 bases; unmatched junction bases: 2. The CDR3 consists of 15 residues. The CDR3 sequence: CASSLTSGSADTQYF. The CDR3 DNA reads TGTGCCAGCAGCTTGACTAGCGGGAGTGCAGATACGCAGTATTTT.

This clonotype was counted at least ten times. The rearrangement uses TRBV6-2 or TRBV6-3 and TRBJ2-3; perhaps TRBD2 as D (5 bases). Germline-derived CDR1 and CDR2 are MNHEY and SVGEGT. V was shortened by 7 bases and J by 2 bases, with 13 bases between the two germline ends. This CDR3 comprises 14 residues. CDR3 sequence (DNA): TGTGCCAGCACCTCGCGGGTTACCACAGATACGCAGTATTTT. Translation: CASTSRVTTDTQYF.

The V and J genes are TRBV27 and TRBJ2-7; 14 bases are shared with TRBD2. The CDR3 has 15 amino acids. Per the germline V gene, CDR1 is MNHEY and CDR2 is SMNVEV (reference sequence). Trimming at V came to 0 bases and at J to 6 bases, leaving 1 base not matched to a gene. CDR3 DNA: TGTGCCAGCAGTTTATCGGGACTAGCGGGAGCCGAGCAGTACTTC. It is translated as CASSLSGLAGAEQYF.

This rearrangement joins TRBV3-1 to TRBJ1-1; 7 positions agree with TRBD1. V lost 5 bases and J lost 4; bases outside the gene matches: 4. Germline-derived CDR1 and CDR2 are LGHDT and YNNKEL (reference sequence). This CDR3 has 13 amino acids. This CDR3 is CASSLRQGTEAFF. CDR3 nucleotide sequence: TGTGCCAGCAGCTTAAGACAGGGCACTGAAGCTTTCTTT.

The chain carries TRBV15 and TRBJ1-3; 7 nucleotides agree with TRBD1. The CDR3 sequence is 16 residues long. Per the germline V gene, CDR1 is LNHNV and CDR2 is YYDKDF (reference sequence). V was pared by 5 bases and J by 3 bases, with 10 bases of the junction left unmatched. The CDR3, as DNA: TGTGCCACCAGCCTGGGGACAGTGCGAGGTGGAAACACCATATATTTT. Protein product: CATSLGTVRGGNTIYF. The whole variable domain, remainder taken from reference TRBV15 and TRBJ1-3, is DAMVIQNPRYQVTQFGKPVTLSCSQTLNHNVMYWYQQKSSQAPKLLFHYYDKDFNNEADTPDNFQSRRPNTSFCFLDIRSPGLGDTAMYLCATSLGTVRGGNTIYFGEGSWLTVV.

The chain is built from TRBV7-2 and TRBJ2-7; 9 bases agree with TRBD2. This CDR3 is built from 14 residues. Trimming cost V 5 bases and J 3 bases; bases outside gene matches: 5. Germline CDR1 is SGHTA and CDR2 is FQGNSA. CDR3 amino acids: CASSASGAHYEQYF. In DNA, the CDR3 is TGTGCCAGCAGCGCTAGCGGGGCCCACTACGAGCAGTACTTC. Filled out from reference TRBV7-2 and TRBJ2-7, the complete variable domain reads GAGVSQSPSNKVTEKGKDVELRCDPISGHTALYWYRQSLGQGLEFLIYFQGNSAPDKSGLPSDRFSAERTGGSVSTLTIQRTQQEDSAVYLCASSASGAHYEQYFGPGTRLTVT.

The rearrangement joins TRBV20-1 to TRBJ1-1, with no clear D. CDR1 is DFQATT and CDR2 is SNEGSKA in the germline V gene (reference sequence). This CDR3 has 10 amino acids. The V and J ends lost 6 bases and 11 bases respectively, with 13 bases between them. The CDR3 protein is CSAGTLGAFF. CDR3 DNA sequence: TGCAGTGCCGGCACTCTTGGGGCTTTCTTT.

This clonotype appeared a few times. The chain carries TRBV12-3 or TRBV12-4 and TRBJ2-3; TRBD2 matches at 8 bases. The CDR3 totals 16 residues. Trimming at V came to 6 bases and at J to 6 bases, leaving 14 bases not matched to a gene. Written as DNA, the CDR3 is TGTGCCAGCAGCCCTTGGACGGGGGGGATGTTTGATACGCAGTATTTT. Its translation: CASSPWTGGMFDTQYF.

This clonotype has a handful of counts. CDR3 in amino acids: CASSYDDRGSQPQHF. The DNA of the CDR3 is TGTGCCAGCAGTTACGATGACAGGGGGAGTCAGCCCCAGCATTTT. The rearrangement links TRBV6-6 to TRBJ1-5; 9 nucleotides align to TRBD1. This CDR3 comprises 15 residues. Trimming took 2 bases from V and 6 from J; bases not matched to a gene: 5. Germline CDR1 is MNHNY and CDR2 is SVGAGI (reference sequence).

This clonotype was picked up many times. This chain connects TRBV7-3 to TRBJ2-2, with 9 bases aligning to TRBD2. Germline loops: CDR1 SGHTA, CDR2 FQGTGA. This CDR3 spans 15 amino acids. J was trimmed by 2 bases and V by 5 bases; bases with no gene match: 3. The CDR3 reads CASSLGTSNTGELFF. Here the CDR3 DNA reads TGTGCCAGCAGCCTCGGGACTAGCAACACCGGGGAGCTGTTTTTT.

There are many counts of this clonotype. The J gene is TRBJ1-5, the V gene TRBV12-3 or TRBV12-4, with TRBD1 matching over 8 bases. This CDR3 region has 14 residues. V was clipped by 4 bases and J by 6 bases; unmatched bases: 5. The CDR3 reads CASSSAGGTQPQHF. CDR3 in DNA: TGTGCCAGCAGTTCGGCAGGGGGCACTCAGCCCCAGCATTTT.

This clonotype was recorded many times. V and J are TRBV12-3 or TRBV12-4 and TRBJ1-3; D gene ambiguous. The CDR3 spans 13 residues. The V end lost 6 bases, the J end lost 7 bases, and 13 bases lay between the germline ends. CDR3 bases: TGTGCCAGCAGGGACCCAACCCGGAACACCATATATTTT. This sequence encodes CASRDPTRNTIYF.

This clonotype came up a few times. V gene TRBV6-2 or TRBV6-3 combines with J gene TRBJ2-1; the D gene is possibly TRBD1 (5 bases). CDR1 is MNHEY, CDR2 SVGEGT, per germline. This CDR3 is built from 14 residues. Trimming removed 5 bases from V and 4 bases from J, with 12 bases in between. The CDR3 DNA is TGTGCCAGCAGTAAGGGGAAGGATTACAATGAGCAGTTCTTC. This gives the protein CASSKGKDYNEQFF.

The V and J genes are TRBV6-5 and TRBJ2-2, with D tentatively TRBD1 or TRBD2 (5 bases each). CDR3 length: 15 residues. The germline V gene encodes CDR1 MNHEY and CDR2 SVGAGI. V lost 6 bases and J lost 0, with 11 bases in between. CDR3 in amino acids: CASRPGTTNTGELFF. In DNA, the CDR3 is TGTGCCAGCAGGCCCGGGACGACGAACACCGGGGAGCTGTTTTTT.

This clonotype occurred a few times. The chain's CDR3 is CAISGGLDQPQHF. CDR3 coding DNA: TGTGCCATCAGCGGGGGGCTAGATCAGCCCCAGCATTTT. The rearrangement links TRBV10-3 to TRBJ1-5; the D gene is possibly TRBD1 (6 bases). Trimming removed 6 bases at V and 5 bases at J, with 11 bases between. Germline V CDR1 and CDR2: ENHRY, SYGVKD. This CDR3 spans 13 amino acids.